This TCR beta chain was captured in a study of shared clonotypes between healthy human individuals. Study observations and caveats: In four donors, about 5% of naive CD4 clonotypes appeared in common. Represented diversity (both genetic and exposure-history) was limited by the small number of donors.

Naive CD8 cells lacked CD45RO and underwent positive selection for CCR7, leaving out terminally differentiated effector memory CD45RA+ cells. On this clone: As yet, its antigen is unknown. The sample holds other DNA sequences that translate to the same CDR3.

Germline assignment: CDR1 SQVTM and CDR2 ANQGSEA. V lost 3 bases to trimming and J lost 4 bases; unmatched junction nucleotides: 2. The CDR3 is made up of 12 amino acids. The assay used deep level. Method: immunoSEQ multiplex PCR; TCRdb's copy keeps in-frame clones and lacks some. The sample contains about 800,000 clones, about 96% of which appear only once. V usage is TRBV29-1 and J usage is TRBJ2-7; 8 positions match TRBD2. Sequencing was performed on naive CD8+ T cells sorted from blood. The TCR sequence derives from a man aged 25 to 40 in good health. The CDR3 nucleotides are TGCAGCGTTGAGGCTAGCGGGTACGAGCAGTACTTC. It is translated as CSVEASGYEQYF.